The present entry profiles one TCR beta chain with its context. The data stem from a study of technical replicates of blood from a handful of donors. This CDR3 has 14 residues. The V gene's germline CDR1 is LGHNA and CDR2 YSLEER. Trimming pared 1 base from V and 6 bases from J, leaving 10 bases between. The data were produced by immunoSEQ multiplex PCR, yet TCRdb's version contains in-frame clones alone and is incomplete. The sample has approximately 75,000 clones, approximately 92% seen once. This rearrangement joins TRBV4-3 to TRBJ2-1; D not resolved. The origin of this receptor is a human donor in good health. The sequenced sample consisted of T cells isolated from PBMCs. The CDR3 bases are TGCGCCAGCAGCCAAGGATGGCAGTCCAATGAGCAGTTCTTC. It codes for CASSQGWQSNEQFF.